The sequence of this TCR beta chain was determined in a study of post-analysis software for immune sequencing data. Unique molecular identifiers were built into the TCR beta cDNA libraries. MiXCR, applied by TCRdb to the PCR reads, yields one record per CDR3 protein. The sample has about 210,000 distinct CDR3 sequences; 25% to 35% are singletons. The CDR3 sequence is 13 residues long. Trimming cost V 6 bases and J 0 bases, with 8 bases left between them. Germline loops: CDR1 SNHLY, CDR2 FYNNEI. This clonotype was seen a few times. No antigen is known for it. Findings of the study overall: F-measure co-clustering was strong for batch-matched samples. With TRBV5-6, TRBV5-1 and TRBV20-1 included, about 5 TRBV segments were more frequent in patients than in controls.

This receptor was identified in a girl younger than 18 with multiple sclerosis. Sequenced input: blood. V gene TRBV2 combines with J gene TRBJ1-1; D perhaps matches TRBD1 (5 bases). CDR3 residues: CASRMTVNTEAFF. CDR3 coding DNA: TGTGCCAGCAGGATGACAGTGAACACTGAAGCTTTCTTT.